These 22 T cell receptor beta chains originate from one sample sequenced in a study of tumor and adjacent non-tumor tissue in lung cancer listed by TCRdb under 2018. The library was prepared using multiplex PCR. TCRdb shows the sequencer as Illumina HiSeq 2500. Following protocols modified from ARM-PCR, the researchers constructed TCRbeta libraries through three rounds of nested PCR with primers (Table S4). TCRdb ran its own pipeline on the public reads, namely fastp trimming at Q25 and MiXCR clone calling, and kept in-frame beta chains. Each record represents a unique CDR3 protein, reported with the most common genes and DNA among its rows. The sample has over 100,000 distinct CDR3 sequences on record, about 65% of them singletons. Jointly, the top ten make up roughly 19% of the sample. RNA was isolated from bulk, unsorted tissue, and RNA quality was assessed with a NanoDrop ND-1000 and an Agilent 2100. Distant non-tumor tissue taken more than 3 cm from the tumor edge was used as the normal lung sample.

Sample: distant non-tumor lung tissue. The receptors originated from a man in his sixties with non-small cell lung cancer.

In the case of this clonotype: Relative to the germline gene, one junction end is altered; a read error may explain this. J is TRBJ1-2 and V is TRBV29-1, with D unclear. There are 12 residues in the CDR3. In germline, CDR1 is SQVTM, CDR2 ANQGSEA. CDR3 coding DNA: TGCAGCGAGTACCCGACCCCAGTGGGCTATACCTTC. Protein product: CSEYPTPVGYTF.

This clonotype was detected many times. This sequence joins TRBV24-1 and TRBJ2-2; possibly TRBD1 or TRBD2 for D (5 bases each). Germline V CDR1 and CDR2: KGHDR, SFDVKD. The ends were cut back, 1 base at V and 4 bases at J, with 12 bases in the middle. This CDR3 comprises 16 residues. CDR3 residues: CATSDFKGSSTGELFF. Here the CDR3 DNA reads TGTGCCACCAGTGATTTTAAGGGGAGCAGCACCGGGGAGCTGTTTTTT.

Notes on this clonotype: Just one base apart from a much larger clone, this may be a read error. The chain is built from TRBV10-2 and TRBJ2-7, with D possibly TRBD2 on 5 matching bases. The CDR3 sequence is 15 residues long. Germline-derived CDR1 and CDR2 are WSHSY and SAAADI. CDR3 sequence reads: CASTPGQRGNYERYF. The CDR3 DNA is TGCGCCAGCACCCCTGGGCAGAGAGGGAACTACGAGCGGTACTTC.

This clonotype was observed at least ten times. The rearrangement uses TRBV20-1 and TRBJ1-2; no definite D call. The germline V gene encodes CDR1 DFQATT and CDR2 SNEGSKA (reference sequence). V dropped 3 bases and J dropped 6 bases, with 14 bases sitting between them. This CDR3 has 13 amino acids. The chain's CDR3 is CSARADGHNGYTF. Written as DNA, the CDR3 is TGCAGTGCTAGGGCAGACGGGCACAATGGCTACACCTTC.

A word on this clonotype: Being one base from a much bigger clone, this may be a read error. This chain uses TRBV15 with TRBJ2-3, with no clear D. This CDR3 region has 15 residues. V was pared by 0 bases and J by 5 bases, with 12 bases between. Germline V gene sequence: CDR1 LNHNV, CDR2 YYDKDF (reference sequence). The CDR3 bases are TGTGCCACCAGCAGAGATCTTAATAATGGAGATACGCAGTATTTT. Translated, it gives CATSRDLNNGDTQYF.

V usage is TRBV12-3 or TRBV12-4 and J usage is TRBJ2-2; D remains ambiguous. The CDR3 has 14 amino acids. Trimming removed 7 bases from V and 8 bases from J, with 17 bases in between. CDR3 loop: CASKSRLETGELFF. CDR3 in DNA: TGTGCCAGCAAGTCCCGGTTGGAAACTGGGGAGCTGTTTTTT.

A note on this clonotype: The junction departs from the called germline gene at one end, perhaps through a read error. This chain links TRBV6-2 or TRBV6-3 with TRBJ1-4; no clear D. CDR3 size: 11 residues. The V gene's germline CDR1 is MNHEY and CDR2 SVGEGT. The CDR3 loop is CASSCNEKLFF. DNA of the CDR3: TGTGCCAGCAGTTGTAATGAAAAACTATTTTTT.

This clonotype was seen repeatedly, ten times or more. The chain combines TRBV20-1 with TRBJ2-5; D ambiguous. Germline V lookup: CDR1 DFQATT, CDR2 SNEGSKA (reference sequence). This CDR3 comprises 12 residues. Trimming pared 1 base from V and 5 bases from J, leaving 8 bases between. In DNA, the CDR3 is TGCAGTGCTAGAGCTTATTCGGAGACCCAGTACTTC. Protein sequence: CSARAYSETQYF.

The gene calls are TRBV5-4 and TRBJ2-5; D might be TRBD1 (5 bases). Germline V CDR1 and CDR2: SGHNT, YYREEE (reference sequence). Trimming cost V 5 bases and J 2 bases, with 19 bases left between them. This CDR3 has 16 amino acids. The CDR3 sequence is CASRAVQELLQETQYF. CDR3 coding DNA: TGTGCCAGCAGAGCTGTACAGGAATTGTTACAAGAGACCCAGTACTTC.

With respect to this clonotype: A junction end diverges from the germline sequence, so it may reflect a read error. The chain combines TRBV29-1 with TRBJ2-7; maybe TRBD2 (5 bases). The CDR3 loop spans 11 amino acids. Germline-derived CDR1 and CDR2 are SQVTM and ANQGSEA. The CDR3 sequence is CSVVQVMEQYF. CDR3 nucleotides: TGTAGCGTTGTTCAGGTAATGGAGCAGTACTTC.

With respect to this clonotype: Given the absence of the conserved phenylalanine or tryptophan at the CDR3 end, a read error is likely. The chain joins TRBV5-1 to TRBJ1-1; D remains ambiguous. This CDR3 contains 16 residues. The V gene's germline CDR1 is SGHRS and CDR2 YFSETQ. CDR3 region: CASSGGRVNLNTEAFL. The CDR3 bases are TGCGCCAGCAGCGGAGGAAGGGTAAATTTGAACACTGAGGCTTTCCTT.

Turning to this clonotype: Lacking the conserved final phenylalanine or tryptophan, this CDR3 likely reflects a read error. The V and J genes are TRBV4-2 and TRBJ2-7, with TRBD2 identical over 8 bases. CDR1 and CDR2 from the germline V gene are LGHNA and YNFKEQ. This CDR3 spans 16 amino acids. V gave up 0 bases and J gave up 6 bases; unmatched junction bases: 10. The CDR3: CASSQDLGGGGFEQYY. The DNA for the CDR3 is TGTGCCAGCAGCCAAGATCTTGGGGGCGGGGGGTTCGAGCAGTACTAC.

Points on this clonotype: It may be a read error: a sequence one base away is much more abundant. V usage is TRBV5-6 and J usage is TRBJ2-7, with D possibly being TRBD1 (6 bases). Germline CDR1 SGHDT, CDR2 YYEEEE. V shed 0 bases and J shed 5 bases, with 12 bases lying between them. The CDR3 length is 14 residues. The chain's CDR3 is CASSLGGPPDEQYF. CDR3 DNA: TGTGCCAGCAGCTTGGGGGGGCCCCCGGACGAGCAGTACTTC.

This clonotype was counted many times. A junction boundary mismatches the germline segment, possibly from a read error. The chain carries TRBV6-1 and TRBJ1-6; D perhaps matches TRBD1 (6 bases). The length of the CDR3 is 13 residues. CDR1 is MNHNS, CDR2 SASEGT, per germline. CDR3: CASSEARGHRRLF. Here the CDR3 DNA reads TGTGCCAGCAGTGAAGCCAGGGGACACCGCCGGCTCTTT.

As to this clonotype: Compared with germline, one end of the junction differs, possibly owing to a read error. The rearrangement uses TRBV28 and TRBJ2-1; TRBD2 agrees at 10 bases. The germline CDR1 and CDR2 sequences are MDHEN and SYDVKM. The length of the CDR3 is 16 residues. The CDR3 DNA is TGTGCCAGCAGTAGGGGACTAGCGAAATGGAGCAATGAGGAGTTCTTC. The encoded protein is CASSRGLAKWSNEEFF.

Concerning this clonotype itself: The junction does not match germline at one end; this may be a read error. The V and J genes are TRBV11-2 and TRBJ2-7; TRBD1 is a possible D gene (5 bases). CDR1 is SGHAT and CDR2 is FQNNGV in the germline V gene. This CDR3 has 14 residues. In nucleotides, the CDR3 is TGTGCCAGCAGCTTAATGACAGTTTCCTACGAGCAATACTTC. Residues: CASSLMTVSYEQYF.

This clonotype was detected only a few times. A much larger clone differs by one base, so this may be a read error. The chain couples TRBV7-8 to TRBJ1-1; no clear D. This CDR3 is built from 18 residues. Germline V lookup: CDR1 SGHVS, CDR2 FQNEAQ. This CDR3 reads CVSSLALGTEFSNTEAFF. CDR3 DNA: TGTGTCAGCAGCTTAGCTTTGGGTACCGAGTTTTCGAACACTGAAGCTTTCTTT.

As for this clonotype: At one end the junction does not follow the germline gene, possibly because of a read error. V usage is TRBV11-2 and J usage is TRBJ1-4, with TRBD1 matching over 9 bases. CDR1 is SGHAT, CDR2 FQNNGV, per germline. This CDR3 is 15 amino acids long. Here the CDR3 DNA reads TGTGCCATCAGCCCATGGAAGGACAGGGGTGAGAAACTGTTTTTT. Protein: CAISPWKDRGEKLFF.

Concerning this clonotype itself: Mismatch with germline at one junction end may stem from a read error. V usage is TRBV20-1 and J usage is TRBJ2-7, with D perhaps matching TRBD1 (6 bases). The CDR3 covers 12 residues. The V gene's germline CDR1 is DFQATT and CDR2 SNEGSKA (reference sequence). The CDR3: CSATRGSYKQYF. CDR3 nucleotides: TGCAGTGCTACCAGGGGATCCTACAAGCAGTACTTC.

This clonotype has at least ten counts. The chain links TRBV7-9 to TRBJ1-4; the D is unclear. Germline CDR1 reads SEHNR; CDR2 reads FQNEAQ (reference sequence). V was trimmed by 1 base and J by 8 bases, leaving 11 bases between them. CDR3 length: 14 residues. The CDR3, as DNA: TGTGCCAGCAGCTTAGGCGGTTACAGCGAAAAACTGTTTTTT. It translates to CASSLGGYSEKLFF. The full variable domain, its missing parts supplied by reference TRBV7-9 and TRBJ1-4, is DTGVSQNPRHKITKRGQNVTFRCDPISEHNRLYWYRQTLGQGPEFLTYFQNEAQLEKSRLLSDRFSAERPKGSFSTLEIQRTEQGDSAMYLCASSLGGYSEKLFFGSGTQLSVL.

The genes are TRBV28 and TRBJ1-5; 7 positions match TRBD1. This CDR3 spans 16 amino acids. J gave up 2 bases and V 5 bases, and 9 bases lay outside the gene matches. Germline lookup yields CDR1 MDHEN and CDR2 SYDVKM. Here the CDR3 reads CASSVFRGGGNQPQHF. In DNA form, the CDR3 reads TGTGCCAGCAGTGTTTTCAGGGGGGGGGGCAATCAGCCCCAGCATTTT. Combining the CDR3 with reference TRBV28 and TRBJ1-5 gives the whole variable domain DVKVTQSSRYLVKRTGEKVFLECVQDMDHENMFWYRQDPGLGLRLIYFSYDVKMKEKGDIPEGYSVSREKKERFSLILESASTNQTSMYLCASSVFRGGGNQPQHFGDGTRLSIL.

Comments on this clonotype: A junction end diverges from the germline sequence, so it may reflect a read error. The V call is TRBV20-1, the J call TRBJ1-1, with 7 bases identical to TRBD1. There are 15 residues in the CDR3. Germline CDR1 reads DFQATT; CDR2 reads SNEGSKA (reference sequence). The DNA of the CDR3 is TGCAGTACTAGAGATTGGACAGGAGACAACACTGAAGCTTCCTTT. This codes for CSTRDWTGDNTEASF.